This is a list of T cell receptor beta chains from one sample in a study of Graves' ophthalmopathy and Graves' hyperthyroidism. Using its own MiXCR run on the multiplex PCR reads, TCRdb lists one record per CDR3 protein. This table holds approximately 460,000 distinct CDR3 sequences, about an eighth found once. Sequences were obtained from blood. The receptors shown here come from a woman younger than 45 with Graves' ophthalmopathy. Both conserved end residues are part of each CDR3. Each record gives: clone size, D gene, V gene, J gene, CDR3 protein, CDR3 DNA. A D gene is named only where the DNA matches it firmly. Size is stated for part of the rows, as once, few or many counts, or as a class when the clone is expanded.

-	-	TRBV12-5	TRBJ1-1	CASGLLRDQAFF	TGTGCTAGTGGTCTGCTAAGGGACCAAGCTTTCTTT
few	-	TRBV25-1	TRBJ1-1	CASQLNTEAFF	TGTGCCAGCCAGCTGAACACTGAAGCTTTCTTT
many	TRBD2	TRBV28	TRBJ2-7	CASSYTLRLADNSYEQYF	TGTGCCAGCAGTTACACTCTCCGACTAGCGGATAACTCCTACGAGCAGTACTTC
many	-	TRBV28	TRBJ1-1	CASSSPGRAAEAFF	TGTGCCAGCAGTTCACCGGGGAGGGCGGCTGAAGCTTTCTTT
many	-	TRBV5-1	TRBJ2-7	CASSLNLGTHRSEQYF	TGCGCCAGCAGCCTCAACCTTGGGACTCATCGCAGCGAGCAGTACTTC
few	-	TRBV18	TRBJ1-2	CASSRPVDGYTF	TGTGCCAGCTCACGGCCTGTTGATGGCTACACCTTC
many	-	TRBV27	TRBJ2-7	CASSDGFGEQYF	TGTGCCAGCAGCGACGGGTTCGGCGAGCAGTACTTC
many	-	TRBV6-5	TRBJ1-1	CASRRTDQAFF	TGTGCCAGCAGGAGGACAGATCAAGCTTTCTTT
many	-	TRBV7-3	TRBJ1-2	CASSYTRAFFRYTF	TGTGCCAGCAGCTATACCCGGGCCTTTTTTAGATACACCTTC
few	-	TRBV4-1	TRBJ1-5	CASSARGGTQPQHF	TGCGCCAGCAGCGCCCGGGGGGGGACTCAGCCCCAGCATTTT
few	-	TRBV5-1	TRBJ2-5	CASSLPAETQYF	TGCGCCAGCAGCTTGCCTGCGGAGACCCAGTACTTC
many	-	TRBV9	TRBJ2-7	CASSVSPALNLDEQYF	TGTGCCAGCAGCGTATCCCCAGCCTTAAACCTGGACGAGCAGTACTTC
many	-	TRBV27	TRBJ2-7	CASSYDAGSYEQYF	TGTGCCAGCAGTTATGACGCCGGGTCTTACGAGCAGTACTTC
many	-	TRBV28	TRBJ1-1	CASSYPPSGGTEAFF	TGTGCCAGCAGTTACCCCCCCTCTGGCGGCACTGAAGCTTTCTTT
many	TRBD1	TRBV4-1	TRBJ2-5	CASSQAPGTGGQETQYF	TGCGCCAGCAGCCAAGCCCCCGGGACAGGGGGACAAGAGACCCAGTACTTC
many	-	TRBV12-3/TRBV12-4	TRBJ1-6	CASRTRADYNSPLHF	TGTGCCAGCAGGACAAGAGCAGACTATAATTCACCCCTCCACTTT
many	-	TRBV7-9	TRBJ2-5	CASSSTGQGETQYF	TGTGCCAGCAGCTCCACAGGGCAGGGAGAGACCCAGTACTTC
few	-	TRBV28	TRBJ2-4	CASSTTRMVGIKYF	TGTGCCAGCAGTACAACTAGGATGGTAGGCATTAAGTACTTC
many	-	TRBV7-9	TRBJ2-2	CASSTTVTGELFF	TGTGCCAGCAGCACGACAGTCACCGGGGAGCTGTTTTTT
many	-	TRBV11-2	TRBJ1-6	CASSLAATSYNSPLHF	TGTGCCAGCAGCTTAGCAGCCACCTCCTATAATTCACCCCTCCACTTT
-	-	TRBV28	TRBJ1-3	CASSFLANRPGNTIYF	TGTGCCAGCAGTTTTTTGGCCAACCGGCCCGGAAACACCATATATTTT
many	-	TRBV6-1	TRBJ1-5	CASSEGSGSQPQHF	TGTGCCAGCAGTGAAGGTTCAGGGAGTCAGCCCCAGCATTTT
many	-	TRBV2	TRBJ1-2	CASSDYGNKGGYTF	TGTGCCAGCAGTGATTACGGGAATAAGGGCGGCTACACCTTC
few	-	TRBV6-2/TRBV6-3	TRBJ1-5	CASSPDQGNQPQHF	TGTGCCAGCAGTCCCGATCAGGGGAATCAGCCCCAGCATTTT
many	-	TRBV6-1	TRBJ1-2	CASSEMRFYGYTF	TGTGCCAGCAGTGAAATGAGGTTTTATGGCTACACCTTC
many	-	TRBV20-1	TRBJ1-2	CSARDNSGDMGYGYTF	TGCAGTGCTAGAGATAACAGCGGGGATATGGGCTATGGCTACACCTTC
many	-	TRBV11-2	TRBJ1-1	CASSHPTGGDTEAFF	TGTGCCAGCAGCCATCCGACGGGGGGGGACACTGAAGCTTTCTTT
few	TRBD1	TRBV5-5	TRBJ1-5	CASSLREDRGVQPQHF	TGTGCCAGCAGCTTGAGGGAGGACAGGGGGGTTCAGCCCCAGCATTTT
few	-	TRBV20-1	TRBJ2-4	CSATPGMGKNIKYF	TGCAGTGCTACGCCAGGGATGGGCAAAAACATTAAGTACTTC
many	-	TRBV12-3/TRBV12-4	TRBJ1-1	CASSPRGGYGSNTEAFF	TGTGCCAGCAGTCCTCGGGGGGGTTACGGTTCGAACACTGAAGCTTTCTTT
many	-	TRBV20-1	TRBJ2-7	CSARWGRLRLEQYF	TGCAGTGCTAGGTGGGGGCGCTTGCGTCTCGAGCAGTACTTC
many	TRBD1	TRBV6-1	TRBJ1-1	CAAGQPPNTEAFF	TGTGCCGCGGGACAGCCGCCGAACACTGAAGCTTTCTTT
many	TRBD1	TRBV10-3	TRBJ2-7	CAISDFSLRDRDSEQYF	TGTGCCATCAGTGATTTCAGTCTTAGGGACAGGGATTCCGAGCAGTACTTC
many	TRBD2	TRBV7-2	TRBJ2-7	CASIALALAGGSSYEQYF	TGTGCCAGCATCGCGCTCGCCCTAGCGGGGGGGAGCTCCTACGAGCAGTACTTC
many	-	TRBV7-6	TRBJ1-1	CASSFGTLVNTEAFF	TGTGCCAGCAGCTTTGGGACCCTGGTGAACACTGAAGCTTTCTTT
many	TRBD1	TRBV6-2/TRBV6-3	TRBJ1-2	CASRLGQTYGYTF	TGTGCCAGCAGATTGGGACAGACCTATGGCTACACCTTC
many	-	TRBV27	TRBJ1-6	CASSMGGIGNSPLHF	TGTGCCAGCAGTATGGGCGGGATCGGTAATTCACCCCTCCACTTT
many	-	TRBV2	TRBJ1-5	CASSGIDPGNQPQHF	TGTGCCAGCAGCGGTATTGACCCAGGCAATCAGCCCCAGCATTTT
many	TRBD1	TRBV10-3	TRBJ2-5	CAIRSGTEETQYF	TGTGCCATCAGATCCGGGACAGAAGAGACCCAGTACTTC
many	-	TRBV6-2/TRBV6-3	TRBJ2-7	CASSLREHEQYF	TGTGCCAGCAGCCTACGTGAGCACGAGCAGTACTTC
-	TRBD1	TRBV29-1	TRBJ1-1	CSVEQGATEAFF	TGCAGCGTTGAACAGGGGGCCACTGAAGCTTTCTTT
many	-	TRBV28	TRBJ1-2	CASSPSAGIYGYTF	TGTGCCAGCAGCCCTAGCGCAGGGATATATGGCTACACCTTC
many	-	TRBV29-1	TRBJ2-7	CSAATGTYEQYF	TGCAGCGCCGCGACTGGAACCTACGAGCAGTACTTC
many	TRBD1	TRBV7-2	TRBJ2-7	CASSYRPGQSSYEQYF	TGTGCCAGCAGTTATCGCCCGGGACAGAGCTCCTACGAGCAGTACTTC
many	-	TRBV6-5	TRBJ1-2	CASNDGVNYGYTF	TGTGCCAGCAACGACGGCGTAAACTATGGCTACACCTTC
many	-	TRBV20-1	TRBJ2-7	CSLLVEGPYEQYF	TGCAGCCTGCTCGTGGAGGGGCCCTACGAGCAGTACTTC
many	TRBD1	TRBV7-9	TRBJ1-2	CASSLGTGNGGGYTF	TGTGCCAGCAGCTTAGGGACAGGGAATGGGGGCGGCTACACCTTC
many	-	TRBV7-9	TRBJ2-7	CASSVTLRTEQYF	TGTGCCAGCAGCGTGACCCTTAGGACCGAGCAGTACTTC
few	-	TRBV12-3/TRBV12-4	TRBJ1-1	CASSFSFGMLTEQNTEAFF	TGTGCCAGCAGTTTTTCTTTCGGGATGTTGACAGAACAAAACACTGAAGCTTTCTTT
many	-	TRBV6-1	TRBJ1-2	CASSVRDTFKDYTF	TGTGCCAGCAGTGTGCGGGACACCTTTAAAGACTACACCTTC
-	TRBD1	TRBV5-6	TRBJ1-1	CASSFKTGRNTEAFF	TGTGCCAGCAGCTTCAAGACAGGGAGGAACACTGAAGCTTTCTTT
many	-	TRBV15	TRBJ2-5	CATSRDRPARGETQYF	TGTGCCACCAGCAGAGATAGGCCAGCACGCGGGGAGACCCAGTACTTC
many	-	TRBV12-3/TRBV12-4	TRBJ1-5	CASTQTATYSNQPQHF	TGTGCCAGCACCCAGACAGCGACATATAGCAATCAGCCCCAGCATTTT